The 31 T cell receptor beta chains given below trace back to one sample, sequenced in a study of T cells in Graves' hyperthyroidism and ophthalmopathy. Regions amplified from RNA transcripts were the TCR beta CDR3 regions. A set of HTBI primers served as the primers for a first-round RT-PCR of the TCR CDR3. Each CDR3 protein is one row after TCRdb ran MiXCR on the multiplex PCR reads. The sample contains 300,000 to 400,000 distinct CDR3 sequences, over 15% of which appear only once. The sample consisted of blood. These receptors were collected from a woman in her forties or fifties with Graves' hyperthyroidism.

This clonotype has more than one count but fewer than ten. V and J are TRBV7-9 and TRBJ1-6, with 7 bases identical to TRBD1. The V gene's germline CDR1 is SEHNR and CDR2 FQNEAQ (reference sequence). V lost 2 bases to trimming and J lost 6 bases; unmatched junction nucleotides: 4. The CDR3 extends over 15 amino acids. CDR3 protein: CASSLRDSLNSPLHF. CDR3 in DNA: TGTGCCAGCAGCTTACGGGACAGTCTTAATTCACCCCTCCACTTT.

This clonotype was observed at least ten times. V is TRBV27 and J is TRBJ1-1; no clear D. CDR1 is MNHEY, CDR2 SMNVEV, per germline (reference sequence). The CDR3 has 17 residues. V was cut by 4 bases and J by 4 bases, with 22 bases left in between. CDR3 bases: TGTGCCAGCAGTTCTTACCCCGAAGGGTTGTGGAGCACTGAAGCTTTCTTT. Translated: CASSSYPEGLWSTEAFF.

In this sample, this clonotype turned up many times. This chain uses TRBV6-1 with TRBJ1-2; 7 bases align to TRBD1. The germline CDR1 and CDR2 sequences are MNHNS and SASEGT. Trimming cost V 6 bases and J 8 bases; bases outside gene matches: 9. The CDR3 length is 13 residues. The CDR3 protein is CASSGRLGGGYTF. The CDR3 DNA reads TGTGCCAGCAGCGGCCGGCTAGGGGGCGGCTACACCTTC.

This clonotype was seen only once. The chain couples TRBV3-1 to TRBJ2-6; 10 nucleotides align to TRBD1. CDR3 length: 18 amino acids. V was pared by 2 bases and J by 4 bases, with 8 bases of the junction left unmatched. CDR1 LGHDT and CDR2 YNNKEL come from the germline V gene (reference sequence). The CDR3 here is CASSQFWGQGTGANVLTF. The CDR3 region has the DNA TGTGCCAGCAGCCAATTCTGGGGACAGGGGACCGGGGCCAACGTCCTGACTTTC.

With respect to this clonotype: This could be a read error, since a much larger clone is one nucleotide away. This chain joins TRBV11-2 and TRBJ2-5; D is perhaps TRBD1 (6 bases). The CDR3 length is 14 residues. Deletions cut 3 bases from V and 7 bases from J, with 15 bases between. Germline values: CDR1 SGHAT, CDR2 FQNNGV. DNA for the CDR3: TGTGCCAGCAGCTTCTCAACAGGGACGGGGACCCAGTACTTC. This sequence encodes CASSFSTGTGTQYF.

This clonotype was counted a few times. CDR3 sequence reads: CASRGYRGGQPQHF. Written as DNA, the CDR3 is TGTGCCAGCAGAGGATACAGGGGTGGTCAGCCCCAGCATTTT. The rearrangement uses TRBV6-1 and TRBJ1-5, with TRBD1 matching 7 bases. Trimming took 6 bases from V and 6 from J; bases not matched to a gene: 8. The germline V gene encodes CDR1 MNHNS and CDR2 SASEGT. The CDR3 has 14 amino acids.

V gene TRBV10-3 combines with J gene TRBJ2-5; unclear D gene. Germline CDR1 is ENHRY and CDR2 is SYGVKD. The CDR3 length is 15 residues. V was trimmed by 3 bases and J by 2 bases, leaving 13 bases between them. CDR3 DNA: TGTGCCATCAGTGAACAGACCCCTCCACAAGAGACCCAGTACTTC. It yields the protein CAISEQTPPQETQYF.

Ten or more counts support this clonotype. This chain connects TRBV5-1 to TRBJ2-3, with unresolved D. Trimming took 1 base from V and 5 from J, leaving 11 bases between them. Per germline, CDR1 SGHRS and CDR2 YFSETQ. The CDR3 totals 14 residues. The CDR3 is CASSLSIQGDTQYF. CDR3 in DNA: TGCGCCAGCAGCTTGTCGATACAAGGAGATACGCAGTATTTT.

The genes are TRBV12-3 or TRBV12-4 and TRBJ2-1, with 11 bases fitting TRBD1. Trimming took 6 bases from V and 10 from J; bases not matched to a gene: 20. The CDR3 extends over 18 amino acids. In nucleotides, the CDR3 is TGTGCCAGCAGCACGACGACTTCCGGGACAGGGGGGGATTTGGAGCAGTTCTTC. Protein product: CASSTTTSGTGGDLEQFF.

The CDR3 loop reads CSARSLPGQGDGYTF. CDR3 DNA: TGCAGTGCTAGATCTTTACCGGGACAGGGTGATGGCTACACCTTC. The V gene is TRBV20-1, the J gene TRBJ1-2, with 9 bases that match TRBD1. The CDR3 is 15 residues long. CDR1 is DFQATT, CDR2 SNEGSKA, per germline (reference sequence). V lost 2 bases, J lost 6 bases, and 10 bases stayed unmatched.

The chain recombines TRBV20-1 with TRBJ1-2; no reliable D call. CDR1 and CDR2 from the germline V gene are DFQATT and SNEGSKA (reference sequence). Trimming took 6 bases from V and 1 from J, leaving 15 bases between them. The CDR3 covers 14 residues. CDR3 loop: CSAPRRDYNYGYTF. CDR3 nucleotide sequence: TGCAGTGCACCGCGGAGAGATTATAACTATGGCTACACCTTC.

The rearrangement joins TRBV6-1 to TRBJ1-5; maybe TRBD1 (6 bases). The V gene lost 6 bases and the J gene lost 1 base, with 16 bases spanning the gap. CDR3 length: 16 amino acids. Per the germline V gene, CDR1 is MNHNS and CDR2 is SASEGT. The CDR3 nucleotides read TGTGCCAGCAGGAAAGCAGGGGAAAGGAGCAATCAGCCCCAGCATTTT. This sequence encodes CASRKAGERSNQPQHF.

Many counts were recorded for this clonotype. The chain combines TRBV12-3 or TRBV12-4 with TRBJ1-1; D is ambiguous. Between the trimmed V and J ends, which lost 5 bases and 4 bases, there was a span of 8 bases. The CDR3 runs to 12 residues. CDR3 protein: CASSRWSTEAFF. Here the CDR3 DNA reads TGTGCCAGCAGTCGGTGGAGCACTGAAGCTTTCTTT.

A few counts support this clonotype. The gene calls are TRBV29-1 and TRBJ2-5; 13 positions agree with TRBD2. Germline V CDR1 and CDR2: SQVTM, ANQGSEA. The CDR3 contains 15 residues. J lost 5 bases, V lost 6 bases, and 9 bases had no gene match. CDR3 region: CSVGGGLAGPETQYF. In nucleotides, the CDR3 is TGCAGCGTCGGTGGGGGACTAGCGGGGCCGGAGACCCAGTACTTC.

The chain joins TRBV12-5 to TRBJ2-1, with TRBD1 matching over 10 bases. This CDR3 has 14 residues. V lost 5 bases, J lost 10 bases, and 8 bases stayed unmatched. Germline-derived CDR1 and CDR2 are LGHNT and FRNRAP. This chain's CDR3 is CASGAGTGDDEQFF. The CDR3 DNA is TGTGCTAGTGGTGCCGGGACAGGGGACGACGAGCAGTTCTTC.

The chain combines TRBV7-9 with TRBJ2-7; D possibly matches TRBD1 or TRBD2 (5 bases each). Germline values: CDR1 SEHNR, CDR2 FQNEAQ (reference sequence). Trimming cost V 1 base and J 0 bases, with 22 bases left between them. This CDR3 has 19 amino acids. CDR3 amino acids: CASSLGAGRLLGASYEQYF. The CDR3 DNA is TGTGCCAGCAGCTTAGGGGCGGGTCGTCTACTTGGGGCCTCCTACGAGCAGTACTTC.

In this sample, this clonotype turned up many times. Here the CDR3 DNA reads TGTGCCAGCAGTTATCTGGGGGCTAGAGATCAGCCCCAGCATTTT. Protein: CASSYLGARDQPQHF. The gene calls are TRBV28 and TRBJ1-5, with D possibly being TRBD1 (6 bases). Trimming pared 4 bases from V and 5 bases from J, leaving 15 bases between. The CDR3 has 15 amino acids. In germline, CDR1 is MDHEN, CDR2 SYDVKM.

The CDR3 here is CASSLRAGGSYNEQFF. The CDR3 coding sequence is TGTGCCAGCAGTTTAAGGGCAGGGGGCTCCTACAATGAGCAGTTCTTC. The chain couples TRBV27 to TRBJ2-1, with 7 positions matching TRBD1. Germline lookup yields CDR1 MNHEY and CDR2 SMNVEV (reference sequence). Trimming cost V 2 bases and J 0 bases; bases outside gene matches: 4. The CDR3 length is 16 residues.

The chain joins TRBV5-1 to TRBJ2-7; 12 bases match TRBD2. This CDR3 is 14 amino acids long. CDR1 SGHRS and CDR2 YFSETQ come from the germline V gene. V dropped 4 bases and J dropped 6; count of bases not matched to a gene: 5. CDR3 sequence reads: CASSLGTSGLEQYF. As DNA, the CDR3 is TGCGCCAGCAGCCTCGGGACTAGCGGGCTCGAGCAGTACTTC.

This clonotype was recorded at least ten times. The chain combines TRBV28 with TRBJ2-2; no clear D gene. V shed 6 bases and J shed 4 bases, with 15 bases lying between them. The CDR3 consists of 15 residues. Germline-derived CDR1 and CDR2 are MDHEN and SYDVKM. This chain's CDR3 is CASSRGYFATGELFF. The DNA for the CDR3 is TGTGCCAGCAGCCGTGGGTATTTTGCCACCGGGGAGCTGTTTTTT.

CDR3 DNA sequence: TGCAGCGTTGTCGAACCGCTGGGAGGGACTGAAGCTTTCTTT. This encodes CSVVEPLGGTEAFF. The V gene is TRBV29-1, the J gene TRBJ1-1; D unclear. The CDR3 contains 14 residues. With 4 bases removed from V and 5 bases from J, the gap between germline ends came to 17 bases. In germline, CDR1 is SQVTM, CDR2 ANQGSEA.

This clonotype turned up a few times. V is TRBV5-1 and J is TRBJ1-3; possible D gene TRBD1, 6 bases. V was clipped by 0 bases and J by 1 base, with 14 bases between them. The germline gives CDR1 SGHRS, CDR2 YFSETQ. CDR3 length equals 17 residues. The CDR3 protein is CASSLAQGSWSGNTIYF. The CDR3 DNA reads TGCGCCAGCAGCTTGGCACAGGGAAGTTGGTCTGGAAACACCATATATTTT.

This clonotype came up a few times. The chain combines TRBV4-2 with TRBJ1-2, with D hard to call. Trimming cost V 1 base and J 4 bases, with 7 bases left between them. From germline, CDR1 is LGHNA and CDR2 YNFKEQ. The CDR3 has 13 amino acids. DNA of the CDR3: TGTGCCAGCAGCCAAGTTGAAGGCTATGGCTACACCTTC. Protein product: CASSQVEGYGYTF.

This clonotype came up many times. The chain employs TRBV12-3 or TRBV12-4 and TRBJ1-5; D is undetermined. The CDR3 covers 13 residues. Trimming took 4 bases from V and 9 from J, leaving 13 bases between them. CDR3 sequence reads: CASSSDYSRPQHF. The DNA for the CDR3 is TGTGCCAGCAGTTCAGATTATTCGCGGCCCCAGCATTTT.

This clonotype has a handful of counts. This chain uses TRBV5-1 with TRBJ2-2; 7 bases line up with TRBD1. This CDR3 comprises 15 residues. Per germline, CDR1 SGHRS and CDR2 YFSETQ. Unmatched junction bases numbered 5, after V lost 0 bases and J lost 6 bases. DNA for the CDR3: TGCGCCAGCAGCTTGGGTGGACAGGCAGCCGGGGAGCTGTTTTTT. It encodes CASSLGGQAAGELFF.

This clonotype was picked up a small number of times. This rearrangement joins TRBV15 to TRBJ2-5; 10 bases agree with TRBD1. The CDR3 is made up of 15 amino acids. V trimming: 3 bases; J trimming: 4 bases; junction bases outside the gene matches: 5. Per the germline V gene, CDR1 is LNHNV and CDR2 is YYDKDF (reference sequence). The CDR3: CATSSDRGQIETQYF. CDR3 bases: TGTGCCACCAGCAGCGACAGGGGGCAAATAGAGACCCAGTACTTC. Based on the CDR3 plus reference TRBV15 and TRBJ2-5, the full variable domain is DAMVIQNPRYQVTQFGKPVTLSCSQTLNHNVMYWYQQKSSQAPKLLFHYYDKDFNNEADTPDNFQSRRPNTSFCFLDIRSPGLGDTAMYLCATSSDRGQIETQYFGPGTRLLVL.

CDR3 coding DNA: TGTGCCAGCAGCTTAGGTGGGACAGGGAATGAGCAGTTCTTC. Its protein product is CASSLGGTGNEQFF. V is TRBV7-9 and J is TRBJ2-1; TRBD1 aligns across 9 bases. The junction had 2 bases not matched to a gene; V was cut back by 1 base and J by 7 bases. Germline-derived CDR1 and CDR2 are SEHNR and FQNEAQ (reference sequence). This CDR3 has 14 residues. The whole variable domain, filled in from reference TRBV7-9 and TRBJ2-1, reads DTGVSQNPRHKITKRGQNVTFRCDPISEHNRLYWYRQTLGQGPEFLTYFQNEAQLEKSRLLSDRFSAERPKGSFSTLEIQRTEQGDSAMYLCASSLGGTGNEQFFGPGTRLTVL.

This clonotype was seen a handful of times. The V call is TRBV6-5, the J call TRBJ1-6, with D unresolved. The CDR3 totals 12 residues. V gave up 2 bases and J gave up 7 bases, with 3 bases separating them. Germline CDR1 MNHEY, CDR2 SVGAGI. For the CDR3, the DNA is TGTGCCAGCAGTTACCTGAATTCACCCCTCCACTTT. Translated, it gives CASSYLNSPLHF.

This chain joins TRBV12-3 or TRBV12-4 and TRBJ1-2; D gene ambiguous. V was shortened by 3 bases and J by 4 bases, with 6 bases between the two germline ends. The CDR3 is 12 residues long. CDR3 coding DNA: TGTGCCAGCAGTTTCGCACCCTATGGCTACACCTTC. Translation: CASSFAPYGYTF.

With regard to this clonotype: This clone may be a read error of a much larger clone one base away. The rearrangement links TRBV6-2 or TRBV6-3 to TRBJ1-1; D perhaps matches TRBD1 (6 bases). The V gene's germline CDR1 is MNHEY and CDR2 SVGEGT. Trimming took 10 bases from V and 3 from J, leaving 24 bases between them. CDR3 length: 16 amino acids. The CDR3: CATLPQPGALDTEAFF. In nucleotides, the CDR3 is TGTGCCACCCTCCCCCAGCCGGGGGCGTTGGACACTGAAGCTTTCTTT.

This clonotype was detected only a few times. The chain employs TRBV6-1 and TRBJ2-7; D possibly corresponds to TRBD2 (5 bases). Per germline, CDR1 MNHNS and CDR2 SASEGT. Between the trimmed V and J ends, which lost 7 bases and 3 bases, there was a span of 13 bases. The CDR3 has 13 residues. This CDR3 reads CASIRGPDYEQYV. Here the CDR3 DNA reads TGTGCCAGCATCCGAGGGCCTGACTACGAGCAGTACGTC.